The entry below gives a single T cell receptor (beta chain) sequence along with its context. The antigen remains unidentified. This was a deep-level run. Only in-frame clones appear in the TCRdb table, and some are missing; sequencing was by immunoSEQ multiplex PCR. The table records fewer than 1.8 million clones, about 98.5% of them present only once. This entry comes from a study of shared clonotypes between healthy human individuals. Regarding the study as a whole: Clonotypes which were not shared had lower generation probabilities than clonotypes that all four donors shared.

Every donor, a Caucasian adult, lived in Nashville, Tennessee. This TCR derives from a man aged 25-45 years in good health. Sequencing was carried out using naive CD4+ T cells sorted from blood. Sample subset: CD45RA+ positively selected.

The CDR3 region is CASQQGLDEQYF. The CDR3 coding sequence is TGTGCCAGCCAGCAGGGGCTGGACGAGCAGTACTTC. The rearrangement uses TRBV7-9 and TRBJ2-7; a weak D match, TRBD1 (6 bases). V was shortened by 8 bases and J by 5 bases, with 13 bases between the two germline ends. The CDR3 length is 12 residues. Germline V gives CDR1 SEHNR, CDR2 FQNEAQ (reference sequence).